This T cell receptor (beta chain) was observed in a study of shared clonotypes between healthy human individuals. Study-level results: The study found lower generation probabilities in non-shared clonotypes than in those shared by all four donors.

The CDR3 contains 17 residues. V shed 4 bases and J shed 2 bases, with 18 bases lying between them. CDR1 and CDR2 (germline): SGHAT, FQNNGV. The method was immunoSEQ multiplex PCR; TCRdb's version includes in-frame clones alone and lacks a portion of them. The sample contains about 1,900,000 clones, less than 95% of which appear only once. Naive-designated CD8 cells lacked CD45RO, were positively enriched for CCR7, and omitted terminally differentiated effector memory CD45RA+ cells. A note on this clone: Its target is unknown.

The sample was naive CD8+ T cells sorted from blood. The sequence derives from a man aged 18 to 29 in good health. The genes are TRBV11-2 and TRBJ2-1; D is possibly TRBD2 (5 bases). CDR3 sequence: CASSYGLKVPPYNEQFF. Here the CDR3 DNA reads TGTGCCAGCAGCTACGGACTCAAGGTTCCCCCCTACAATGAGCAGTTCTTC. The whole variable domain, filled in from reference TRBV11-2 and TRBJ2-1, reads EAGVAQSPRYKIIEKRQSVAFWCNPISGHATLYWYQQILGQGPKLLIQFQNNGVVDDSQLPKDRFSAERLKGVDSTLKIQPAKLEDSAVYLCASSYGLKVPPYNEQFFGPGTRLTVL.